One sample yielded the 17 T cell receptor beta chains listed below, sequenced in a study of long-term antiretroviral therapy in people with HIV. Run at survey level, the immunoSEQ assay was version v3.0. Here immunoSEQ multiplex PCR was the method, and the copy in TCRdb shows in-frame clones only, minus some. The table records 20,000 to 25,000 clones, 90% to 95% of them present only once. The sequences come from unsorted PBMCs, collected 7.6 years after starting antiretroviral therapy. These receptor sequences come from a woman in her thirties or forties with HIV.

The V call is TRBV11-2, the J call TRBJ2-7; 9 bases map to TRBD1. Germline CDR1 and CDR2: SGHAT and FQNNGV. This CDR3 contains 15 residues. V shed 4 bases and J 5 bases; nucleotides not matched to a gene: 9. The CDR3 sequence is CASSSFRDRGNEQYF. DNA of the CDR3: TGTGCCAGCAGCTCTTTCCGAGACAGGGGGAACGAGCAGTACTTC.

V gene TRBV27 combines with J gene TRBJ2-7; possibly TRBD1 for D (7 bases). V lost 5 bases and J lost 3, with 11 bases in between. The germline gives CDR1 MNHEY, CDR2 SMNVEV (reference sequence). The CDR3 is made up of 13 amino acids. CDR3: CASSRGDSYEQYF. The CDR3, as DNA: TGTGCCAGCAGTAGGGGGGACAGCTACGAGCAGTACTTC.

This clone has only a few counts. The chain links TRBV11-2 to TRBJ1-6, with a weak D call TRBD1 (6 bases). Germline CDR1 reads SGHAT; CDR2 reads FQNNGV. V was clipped by 5 bases and J by 5 bases, with 10 bases between them. This CDR3 has 14 residues. The CDR3 nucleotides are TGTGCCAGCAGCGCCCGGGACAATAATTCACCCCTCCACTTT. This codes for CASSARDNNSPLHF.

The gene calls are TRBV18 and TRBJ1-2, with a tentative D call TRBD1 (5 bases). Germline CDR1 and CDR2: KGHSH and LQKENI. The CDR3 consists of 13 residues. Trimming stripped 3 bases from V and 8 bases from J, with 13 bases between. The DNA for the CDR3 is TGTGCCAGCTCACCGACAGCCGCTATAGGCTACACCTTC. It specifies CASSPTAAIGYTF.

The V gene is TRBV27, the J gene TRBJ2-7; the match to TRBD1 covers 11 bases. Germline V gives CDR1 MNHEY, CDR2 SMNVEV (reference sequence). The CDR3 extends over 13 amino acids. The trim removed 3 bases at V and 6 bases at J, leaving 1 base unmatched. As DNA, the CDR3 is TGTGCCAGCAGTTTTGGACAGGGGGCCGAGCAGTACTTC. Translation gives CASSFGQGAEQYF.

This clone appeared a single time. The V and J genes are TRBV14 and TRBJ1-2, with 7 bases matching TRBD1. CDR3 size: 15 residues. Germline V lookup: CDR1 SGHDN, CDR2 FVKESK. V lost 4 bases, J lost 4 bases, and 9 bases stayed unmatched. This CDR3 reads CASSPGATGIYGYTF. The CDR3 DNA is TGTGCCAGCAGCCCGGGTGCGACAGGGATCTATGGCTACACCTTC.

The chain employs TRBV27 and TRBJ1-2; perhaps TRBD1 as D (5 bases). The CDR3 has 13 amino acids. CDR1 MNHEY and CDR2 SMNVEV come from the germline V gene (reference sequence). V shed 2 bases and J shed 2 bases, with 6 bases lying between them. The CDR3 loop is CASSLGGNYGYTF. The CDR3 region has the DNA TGTGCCAGCAGTTTAGGGGGGAACTATGGCTACACCTTC.

The rearrangement uses TRBV4-1 and TRBJ2-2; the D gene is possibly TRBD1 (6 bases). The germline CDR1 and CDR2 sequences are MGHRA and YSYEKL. Trimming stripped 7 bases from V and 6 bases from J, with 18 bases between. This CDR3 spans 15 amino acids. The CDR3 sequence is CASTPGGYMPGELFF. In nucleotides, the CDR3 is TGCGCCAGCACCCCTGGGGGCTATATGCCCGGGGAGCTGTTTTTT.

This chain joins TRBV29-1 and TRBJ1-1; D call uncertain. The CDR3 sequence is 11 residues long. CDR1 is SQVTM, CDR2 ANQGSEA, per germline. Trimming stripped 2 bases from V and 0 bases from J, with 1 base between. CDR3 in DNA: TGCAGCGTTGAATTGAACACTGAAGCTTTCTTT. The encoded protein is CSVELNTEAFF.

This clone occurred once. V is TRBV7-9 and J is TRBJ2-7; D possibly uses TRBD1 or TRBD2 (5 bases each). This CDR3 contains 15 residues. V was trimmed by 8 bases and J by 6 bases, leaving 23 bases between them. Germline V gives CDR1 SEHNR, CDR2 FQNEAQ (reference sequence). The CDR3 loop is CASCPRGFDLCEQYF. The CDR3 DNA follows: TGTGCCAGCTGTCCTCGGGGCTTTGACCTTTGCGAGCAGTACTTC.

The chain carries TRBV9 and TRBJ1-6, with 7 bases identical to TRBD1. CDR1 and CDR2 (germline): SGDLS, YYNGEE. The CDR3 consists of 17 residues. V lost 5 bases and J lost 8; bases outside the gene matches: 16. DNA for the CDR3: TGTGCCAGCAGTCCGACCCCCTCAGGGGGGGATTATTCACCCCTCCACTTT. As protein: CASSPTPSGGDYSPLHF.

The chain uses TRBV6-5 and TRBJ2-3; tentative D call: TRBD2 (5 bases). The CDR3 totals 15 residues. V lost 4 bases and J 5 bases, leaving 16 bases between the germline ends. Germline V gene sequence: CDR1 MNHEY, CDR2 SVGAGI. CDR3 residues: CASSLRNEGGDTQYF. The CDR3 region has the DNA TGTGCCAGCAGTTTGAGAAACGAGGGCGGAGATACGCAGTATTTT.

The chain links TRBV6-6 to TRBJ1-1, with D possibly being TRBD1 (5 bases). Germline V lookup: CDR1 MNHNY, CDR2 SVGAGI (reference sequence). The CDR3 runs to 12 residues. Trimming pared 6 bases from V and 5 bases from J, leaving 10 bases between. CDR3 in amino acids: CASRSGGTEAFF. For the CDR3, the DNA is TGTGCCAGCAGATCTGGGGGTACTGAAGCTTTCTTT.

CDR3 DNA sequence: TGTGCCAGCAGTGCCTCAACAGGGATGGTACAGACTGAAGCTTTCTTT. It codes for CASSASTGMVQTEAFF. The chain is built from TRBV28 and TRBJ1-1; TRBD1 might be the D (6 bases). Germline V gene lookup returns CDR1 MDHEN and CDR2 SYDVKM. This CDR3 is 16 amino acids long. V dropped 5 bases and J dropped 5 bases, with 21 bases sitting between them.

Details on this clone: The junction and the germline gene differ at one end; a read error may be behind it. J is TRBJ2-5 and V is TRBV5-1, with TRBD2 identical over 16 bases. This CDR3 region has 15 residues. Per germline, CDR1 SGHRS and CDR2 YFSETQ. CDR3 sequence reads: CASRLLGTSGGALDF. The DNA of the CDR3 is TGCGCCAGCAGACTACTCGGGACTAGCGGGGGGGCTCTGGACTTC.

This clone has a single count. This chain uses TRBV6-5 with TRBJ2-7; no clear D. V shed 6 bases and J shed 5 bases, with 11 bases lying between them. The CDR3 length is 12 residues. The germline gives CDR1 MNHEY, CDR2 SVGAGI. In DNA form, the CDR3 reads TGTGCCAGCAGGCCTCGGATCGACGAGCAGTACTTC. Encoded protein: CASRPRIDEQYF.

The V and J genes are TRBV9 and TRBJ2-5, with TRBD1 matching over 8 bases. The germline V gene encodes CDR1 SGDLS and CDR2 YYNGEE. CDR3 length: 17 residues. J gave up 2 bases and V 3 bases, and 12 bases lay outside the gene matches. The CDR3 sequence is CASSAGDRGGLQETQYF. The CDR3 nucleotides are TGTGCCAGCAGCGCTGGCGACAGGGGTGGATTACAAGAGACCCAGTACTTC.